This T cell receptor beta chain originates from a study of T cells after yellow fever vaccination. This CDR3 has 18 amino acids. Germline V gene sequence: CDR1 SNHLY, CDR2 FYNNEI. V was shortened by 10 bases and J by 1 base, with 28 bases between the two germline ends. One entry per CDR3 protein results from TCRdb running MiXCR on the 5' RACE reads. The sample yields a few hundred thousand distinct CDR3 sequences, 17% seen once. This clonotype has only a few counts. This chain connects TRBV2 to TRBJ1-1, with TRBD1 as a possible D gene (5 bases). The sequencing used PBMCs, collected less than 6 days after the first yellow fever vaccination. This clonotype was sampled from a man aged 18 to 30 who received the YFV17D yellow fever vaccine. The CDR3 DNA follows: TGTGCCATCAGCCCCGTAGGGCAGGGTTATTTTCAGAACACTGAAGCTTTCTTT. Translated: CAISPVGQGYFQNTEAFF.